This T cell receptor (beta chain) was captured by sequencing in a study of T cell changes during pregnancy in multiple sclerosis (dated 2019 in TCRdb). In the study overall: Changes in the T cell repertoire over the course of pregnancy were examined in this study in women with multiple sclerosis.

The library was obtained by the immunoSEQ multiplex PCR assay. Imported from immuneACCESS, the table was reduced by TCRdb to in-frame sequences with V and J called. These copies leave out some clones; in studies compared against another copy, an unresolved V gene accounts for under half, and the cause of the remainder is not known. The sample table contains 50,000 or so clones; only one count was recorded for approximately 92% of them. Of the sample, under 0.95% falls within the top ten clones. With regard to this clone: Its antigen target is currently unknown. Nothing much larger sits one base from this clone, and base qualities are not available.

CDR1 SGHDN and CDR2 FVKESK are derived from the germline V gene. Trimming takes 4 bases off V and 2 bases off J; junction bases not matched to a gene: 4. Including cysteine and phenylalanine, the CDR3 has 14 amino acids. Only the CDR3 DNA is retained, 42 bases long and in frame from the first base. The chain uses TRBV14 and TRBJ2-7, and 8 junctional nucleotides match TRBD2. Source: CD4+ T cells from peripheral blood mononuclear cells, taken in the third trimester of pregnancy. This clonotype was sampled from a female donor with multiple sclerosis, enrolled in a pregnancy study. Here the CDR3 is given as CASSLAGTAYEQYF. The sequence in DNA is TGTGCCAGCAGCCTAGCGGGGACCGCCTACGAGCAGTACTTC.